These 31 T cell receptor beta chains were all obtained from the same sample, sequenced in a study of T cell responses to AZD1222 COVID-19 vaccine. Libraries were prepared by immunoSEQ multiplex PCR; TCRdb keeps only in-frame clonotypes and omits some of them. The data hold more than 95,000 clones, with about 88% observed a single time. Sequencing was performed on peripheral blood, taken on day 0 of AZD1222 vaccination. The source of these receptors is an adult in good health.

The V gene is TRBV10-3, the J gene TRBJ2-1, with 10 bases identical to TRBD2. Trimming took 0 bases from V and 0 from J; bases not matched to a gene: 8. CDR3 length: 19 amino acids. Germline CDR1 and CDR2: ENHRY and SYGVKD. The CDR3 spells CAISESTGLAMSSYNEQFF. CDR3 coding DNA: TGTGCCATCAGTGAGTCGACGGGACTAGCGATGAGCTCCTACAATGAGCAGTTCTTC.

This chain links TRBV20-1 with TRBJ1-1; maybe TRBD1 (5 bases). V lost 3 bases and J lost 1, with 6 bases in between. Germline assignment: CDR1 DFQATT and CDR2 SNEGSKA (reference sequence). The CDR3 runs to 12 residues. The CDR3 DNA reads TGCAGTGCTAGTGGGGGGAACACTGAAGCTTTCTTT. It is translated as CSASGGNTEAFF.

This clone was detected only once. This chain connects TRBV6-5 to TRBJ1-4; D is uncertain. The CDR3 is 14 amino acids. Germline-derived CDR1 and CDR2 are MNHEY and SVGAGI. Trimming cost V 0 bases and J 13 bases, with 15 bases left between them. CDR3 loop: CASSYSDASVGLFF. Here the CDR3 DNA reads TGTGCCAGCAGTTACTCGGACGCGAGTGTAGGACTGTTTTTT.

The chain has TRBV4-3 and TRBJ2-1; D assignment may be TRBD1 or TRBD2 (5 bases each). Deletions cut 0 bases from V and 9 bases from J, with 12 bases between. CDR3 size: 14 residues. Germline CDR1 reads LGHNA; CDR2 reads YSLEER. CDR3 nucleotides: TGCGCCAGCAGCCAAGATAGGCAGGGACCTGAGCAGTTCTTC. Its translation: CASSQDRQGPEQFF.

The V gene is TRBV19, the J gene TRBJ1-2; D gene unclear. With 3 bases removed from V and 1 base from J, the gap between germline ends came to 6 bases. Germline V gene data show CDR1 as LNHDA and CDR2 as SQIVND (reference sequence). The CDR3 is 13 residues long. CDR3 nucleotide sequence: TGTGCCAGTAGTATGGGATTTAACTATGGCTACACCTTC. Residues: CASSMGFNYGYTF.

A single count supports this clone. The gene calls are TRBV5-8 and TRBJ2-7; D is possibly TRBD2 (6 bases). The germline V gene encodes CDR1 SGHTS and CDR2 YDEGEE. V dropped 4 bases and J dropped 3 bases, with 14 bases sitting between them. The CDR3 contains 14 residues. DNA of the CDR3: TGTGCCAGCAGCCAAACGTGGGGGGACTACGAGCAGTACTTC. This codes for CASSQTWGDYEQYF.

The genes are TRBV6-2 or TRBV6-3 and TRBJ2-1; the match to TRBD2 covers 10 bases. Germline lookup yields CDR1 MNHEY and CDR2 SVGEGT. V lost 1 base, J lost 4 bases, and 4 bases stayed unmatched. The CDR3 length is 16 residues. This CDR3 is CASSYLAGGRYNEQFF. CDR3 bases: TGTGCCAGCAGTTACTTAGCGGGGGGCCGATACAATGAGCAGTTCTTC.

There are a few counts of this clone. The CDR3 nucleotides are TGTGCCAGCAGCTGGGTGGGGGCGAGTGAGCAGTTCTTC. Protein: CASSWVGASEQFF. The V gene is TRBV5-4, the J gene TRBJ2-1; possibly TRBD1 for D (6 bases). The germline CDR1 and CDR2 sequences are SGHNT and YYREEE (reference sequence). CDR3 length: 13 residues. Trimming left V 3 bases short and J 9 bases short, with 13 bases between.

The rearrangement joins TRBV7-2 to TRBJ2-3, with 9 nucleotides matching TRBD2. Trimming took 0 bases from V and 2 from J; bases not matched to a gene: 6. The CDR3 sequence is 17 residues long. Looked up from germline, CDR1 is SGHTA and CDR2 is FQGNSA. This CDR3 reads CASSLARLAGSTDTQYF. CDR3 nucleotides: TGTGCCAGCAGCTTAGCGCGGCTAGCGGGATCCACAGATACGCAGTATTTT.

The J gene is TRBJ1-1, the V gene TRBV4-1; maybe TRBD1 (6 bases). V dropped 4 bases and J dropped 0 bases, with 21 bases sitting between them. CDR3 length: 18 residues. Germline assignment: CDR1 MGHRA and CDR2 YSYEKL. This CDR3 reads CASSLPGGTNPVNTEAFF. CDR3 nucleotide sequence: TGCGCCAGCAGCCTACCGGGCGGGACAAACCCTGTGAACACTGAAGCTTTCTTT.

This clone was observed once. The chain couples TRBV6-5 to TRBJ1-5; the D is unclear. The V gene lost 6 bases and the J gene lost 0 bases, with 9 bases spanning the gap. The germline gives CDR1 MNHEY, CDR2 SVGAGI. The CDR3 contains 14 residues. The CDR3 loop is CASRRTDSNQPQHF. The CDR3 DNA reads TGTGCCAGCAGAAGGACGGATAGCAATCAGCCCCAGCATTTT.

This clone showed up just once. The rearrangement uses TRBV5-1 and TRBJ2-3, with 12 bases that match TRBD2. The J segment lost 2 bases and the V segment lost 1 base, leaving 5 bases of the junction unmatched. Germline V gene data show CDR1 as SGHRS and CDR2 as YFSETQ. The CDR3 length is 17 residues. In DNA, the CDR3 is TGCGCCAGCAGCTTGAGGACTAGCGGGGAAATCACAGATACGCAGTATTTT. Its protein is CASSLRTSGEITDTQYF.

This clone was counted only a few times. The rearrangement joins TRBV19 to TRBJ2-7; TRBD1 might be the D (5 bases). Per the germline V gene, CDR1 is LNHDA and CDR2 is SQIVND (reference sequence). The CDR3 runs to 17 residues. Between the trimmed V and J ends, which lost 2 bases and 4 bases, there was a span of 21 bases. The CDR3 nucleotides are TGTGCCAGTAGTATAACCCCCAGGGCGGCTTCCACTTACGAGCAGTACTTC. Translating it yields CASSITPRAASTYEQYF.

A single count supports this clone. J is TRBJ2-7 and V is TRBV10-2, with 8 bases lining up with TRBD1. V was pared by 0 bases and J by 5 bases, with 6 bases of the junction left unmatched. CDR1 WSHSY and CDR2 SAAADI come from the germline V gene. This CDR3 has 15 amino acids. CDR3 loop: CASSESRQGANEQYF. Here the CDR3 DNA reads TGCGCCAGCAGTGAGTCGCGCCAGGGGGCGAACGAGCAGTACTTC.

V gene TRBV7-9 combines with J gene TRBJ2-3; 8 bases match TRBD2. The CDR3 totals 15 residues. Trimming cost V 5 bases and J 6 bases; bases outside gene matches: 10. Germline assignment: CDR1 SEHNR and CDR2 FQNEAQ (reference sequence). CDR3 sequence (DNA): TGTGCCAGCAGCGGCGGCAGCGGGGGTGCGGATACGCAGTATTTT. This codes for CASSGGSGGADTQYF.

The chain couples TRBV11-2 to TRBJ2-1; D is unclear. The CDR3 covers 14 residues. The V end lost 8 bases, the J end lost 5 bases, and 16 bases lay between the germline ends. Germline assignment: CDR1 SGHAT and CDR2 FQNNGV. The CDR3 DNA reads TGTGCCAGCGCCAGGCAACCTCTGGACAATGAGCAGTTCTTC. This gives the protein CASARQPLDNEQFF.

This chain connects TRBV28 to TRBJ2-7; D not certain. This CDR3 has 11 amino acids. V was cut by 3 bases and J by 5 bases, with 5 bases left in between. The germline V gene encodes CDR1 MDHEN and CDR2 SYDVKM. The CDR3, as DNA: TGTGCCAGCAGTTTGTCGCACGAGCAGTACTTC. Translating gives CASSLSHEQYF. Together with reference TRBV28 and TRBJ2-7, the CDR3 gives the full variable domain: DVKVTQSSRYLVKRTGEKVFLECVQDMDHENMFWYRQDPGLGLRLIYFSYDVKMKEKGDIPEGYSVSREKKERFSLILESASTNQTSMYLCASSLSHEQYFGPGTRLTVT.

The chain uses TRBV10-1 and TRBJ2-1; the match to TRBD2 covers 10 bases. V dropped 6 bases and J dropped 10; count of bases not matched to a gene: 6. The CDR3 sequence is 13 residues long. The V gene's germline CDR1 is WNHNN and CDR2 SYGVQD (reference sequence). CDR3 DNA sequence: TGCGCCAGCAGGGCCGGGACTAGCGACGAGCAGTTCTTC. Translated, it gives CASRAGTSDEQFF.

V and J are TRBV28 and TRBJ2-2, with 8 bases that match TRBD2. This CDR3 contains 17 residues. Per the germline V gene, CDR1 is MDHEN and CDR2 is SYDVKM. V lost 4 bases and J lost 4; bases outside the gene matches: 11. The CDR3 nucleotides read TGTGCCAGCAGTTCCCCCGGTACGGGAGGGAGCACCGGGGAGCTGTTTTTT. Its protein product is CASSSPGTGGSTGELFF.

V is TRBV7-9 and J is TRBJ2-7, with 10 positions matching TRBD1. This CDR3 has 15 amino acids. CDR1 and CDR2 (germline): SEHNR, FQNEAQ (reference sequence). The trim removed 3 bases at V and 5 bases at J, leaving 7 bases unmatched. The CDR3 bases are TGTGCCAGCAGCTTGGGACAGGGGCTGGAAAACGAGCAGTACTTC. It specifies CASSLGQGLENEQYF.

This chain's CDR3 is CASSPFRGGYNEQFF. The CDR3 DNA is TGCGCCAGCAGCCCTTTCCGCGGGGGTTACAATGAGCAGTTCTTC. The J gene is TRBJ2-1, the V gene TRBV4-3, with TRBD2 identical over 7 bases. V trimming: 4 bases; J trimming: 4 bases; junction bases outside the gene matches: 7. Per germline, CDR1 LGHNA and CDR2 YSLEER. This CDR3 has 15 amino acids.

V gene TRBV21-1 combines with J gene TRBJ1-2. TRBV21-1 is recorded as a pseudogene. CDR3 size: 14 residues. The DNA for the CDR3 is TGTGCCAGCAGCAAAGGCGGGCAGGTCTATGGCTACACCTTC. Its translation is CASSKGGQVYGYTF.

The table lists this clone with a count of one. Written as DNA, the CDR3 is TGTGCCAGCAGCTTAACGTTGGAGGGCCCATGGGGGCATGGCTACACCTTC. Translated, it gives CASSLTLEGPWGHGYTF. V is TRBV7-3 and J is TRBJ1-2; possible D gene TRBD1, 6 bases. Germline loops: CDR1 SGHTA, CDR2 FQGTGA. With 0 bases removed from V and 6 bases from J, the gap between germline ends came to 20 bases. CDR3 length: 17 amino acids.

The V gene is TRBV14, the J gene TRBJ2-1, with D tentatively TRBD1 (6 bases). The V and J ends lost 0 bases and 4 bases respectively, with 13 bases between them. In germline, CDR1 is SGHDN, CDR2 FVKESK. This CDR3 is built from 16 residues. The CDR3 region is CASSQDTGTLYNEQFF. Here the CDR3 DNA reads TGTGCCAGCAGCCAAGATACAGGGACCCTATACAATGAGCAGTTCTTC. The whole variable domain, filled in from reference TRBV14 and TRBJ2-1, reads EAGVTQFPSHSVIEKGQTVTLRCDPISGHDNLYWYRRVMGKEIKFLLHFVKESKQDESGMPNNRFLAERTGGTYSTLKVQPAELEDSGVYFCASSQDTGTLYNEQFFGPGTRLTVL.

The rearrangement uses TRBV7-9 and TRBJ1-2; D unresolved. CDR1 and CDR2 from the germline V gene are SEHNR and FQNEAQ (reference sequence). Between the trimmed V and J ends, which lost 5 bases and 2 bases, there was a span of 9 bases. This CDR3 is 13 amino acids long. This chain's CDR3 is CASSPRENYGYTF. In DNA form, the CDR3 reads TGTGCCAGCAGCCCCCGGGAGAACTATGGCTACACCTTC. Combining the CDR3 with reference TRBV7-9 and TRBJ1-2 gives the whole variable domain DTGVSQNPRHKITKRGQNVTFRCDPISEHNRLYWYRQTLGQGPEFLTYFQNEAQLEKSRLLSDRFSAERPKGSFSTLEIQRTEQGDSAMYLCASSPRENYGYTFGSGTRLTVV.

The chain is built from TRBV19 and TRBJ2-1, with D hard to call. The germline CDR1 and CDR2 sequences are LNHDA and SQIVND (reference sequence). This CDR3 contains 12 residues. Trimming cost V 1 base and J 10 bases, with 8 bases left between them. The CDR3 DNA reads TGTGCCAGTAGTATAGGATTCACCGAGCAGTTCTTC. Amino acids: CASSIGFTEQFF.

This chain uses TRBV27 with TRBJ1-1, with 7 bases identical to TRBD1. This CDR3 contains 16 residues. J was trimmed by 1 base and V by 8 bases; bases with no gene match: 13. Germline V CDR1 and CDR2: MNHEY, SMNVEV (reference sequence). The CDR3 DNA follows: TGTGCCAGCGCGGCCGGGACAGATGGCGGGAACACTGAAGCTTTCTTT. Its protein product is CASAAGTDGGNTEAFF.

The chain's CDR3 is CASSFRGSNSPLHF. The CDR3 nucleotides are TGTGCCAGCAGTTTTCGGGGGTCTAATTCACCCCTCCACTTT. The rearrangement uses TRBV27 and TRBJ1-6; D might be TRBD1 (5 bases). This CDR3 region has 14 residues. Trimming stripped 3 bases from V and 6 bases from J, with 9 bases between. Germline V gene lookup returns CDR1 MNHEY and CDR2 SMNVEV (reference sequence).

This CDR3 reads CASSTLTSGNADTQYF. The CDR3 nucleotides are TGCGCCAGCAGCACCTTGACTAGCGGGAACGCAGATACGCAGTATTTT. This chain connects TRBV5-1 to TRBJ2-3; 11 bases agree with TRBD2. CDR3 length: 16 amino acids. With 4 bases clipped from V and 4 bases from J, the junction kept 8 bases outside the gene matches. Per germline, CDR1 SGHRS and CDR2 YFSETQ.

This clone was seen a single time. The CDR3 sequence: CASSLDRTRYEQYF. The DNA of the CDR3 is TGTGCCAGCAGCTTAGATCGGACCCGCTACGAGCAGTACTTC. The chain recombines TRBV11-2 with TRBJ2-7; no clear D. The CDR3 covers 14 residues. CDR1 and CDR2 from the germline V gene are SGHAT and FQNNGV. Trimming left V 0 bases short and J 3 bases short, with 9 bases between.

The chain carries TRBV5-4 and TRBJ2-1, with no clear D. Deletions cut 0 bases from V and 4 bases from J, with 11 bases between. The germline V gene has CDR1 SGHNT and CDR2 YYREEE (reference sequence). This CDR3 has 15 residues. Here the CDR3 reads CASSLASSVYNEQFF. In DNA, the CDR3 is TGTGCCAGCAGCTTGGCATCCTCCGTGTACAATGAGCAGTTCTTC.